This T cell receptor (beta chain) was sequenced during a study of cytomegalovirus exposure and HLA in healthy donors. Study results and caveats: In vitro data verified a few CMV-associated chains as specific for CMV antigens.

Trimming cost V 6 bases and J 1 base, with 19 bases left between them. Germline CDR1 SEHNR, CDR2 FQNEAQ (reference sequence). CDR3 size: 18 residues. Here immunoSEQ multiplex PCR was the method, and the copy in TCRdb shows in-frame clones only, minus some. The sample shows over 200,000 clones, around 89% of them seen only once. The donors formed part of the 120-subject validation cohort, distinct from the roughly 640-subject first cohort. A note on this clone: Its specificity is not known.

V and J are TRBV7-9 and TRBJ1-6, with D possibly being TRBD1 (5 bases). Material: PBMCs. The receptor's source is a woman under 30 in good health and CMV-seronegative. This CDR3 is CASSEEGPAGSYNSPLHF. The CDR3 DNA reads TGTGCCAGCAGTGAGGAGGGGCCGGCAGGGTCCTATAATTCACCCCTCCACTTT.